This TCR beta chain was found in a study of T cell repertoires in cytomegalovirus infection. Study-wide points: Cumulative frequency of public TCR beta families picked out carriers of CMV plus the relevant HLA. HLA-C-restricted CMV clonotypes gave the most frequent clonotype in two of eight donors.

This clonotype was counted many times. Its cognate antigen is unknown. One entry per CDR3 protein, called by TCRdb with MiXCR from the reads. This table has over 300,000 distinct CDR3 sequences, about a sixth appearing once. Germline-derived CDR1 and CDR2 are SGHTA and FQGNSA. The V gene lost 4 bases and the J gene lost 0 bases, with 6 bases spanning the gap. The CDR3 has 14 amino acids. The chain combines TRBV7-2 with TRBJ2-2; D gene unclear. The sample comprised PBMCs. This clonotype was obtained from a human donor in good health (CMV status not recorded). Some clones in this sample may be carry-over from other donors' samples. The CDR3 is CASSYLSNTGELFF. The CDR3 DNA sequence: TGTGCCAGCAGCTATCTATCGAACACCGGGGAGCTGTTTTTT. The full variable domain, in which reference TRBV7-2 and TRBJ2-2 provide the parts outside the CDR3, is GAGVSQSPSNKVTEKGKDVELRCDPISGHTALYWYRQSLGQGLEFLIYFQGNSAPDKSGLPSDRFSAERTGGSVSTLTIQRTQQEDSAVYLCASSYLSNTGELFFGEGSRLTVL.